The text below deals with one TCR beta chain. The source of the sample is a study of OX40 agonist ivuxolimab in advanced cancers. Study details: Dosing consisted of intravenous ivuxolimab at 0.01 to 10 mg/kg every 2 weeks. Patients with hepatocellular carcinoma, melanoma, renal cell or head and neck cancer made up the dose-escalation patients.

Per germline, CDR1 SGHTA and CDR2 FQGTGA. The CDR3 has 15 residues. Trimming took 5 bases from V and 5 from J, leaving 16 bases between them. With baseline, cycle 4 day 1, and cycle 7 day 1 as timepoints, blood was sampled. Only in-frame clones appear in the TCRdb table, and some are missing; sequencing was by immunoSEQ multiplex PCR. The sample contains under 65,000 clones, roughly nine tenths of which appear only once. This chain uses TRBV7-3 with TRBJ2-1, with D tentatively TRBD2 (6 bases). This specimen was CD4+ or CD8+ T cells sorted from blood, taken in a trial of the OX40 agonist ivuxolimab. The TCR originated in an adult with an advanced solid tumor such as melanoma, head and neck, liver or kidney cancer. In DNA form, the CDR3 reads TGTGCCAGCAGCCAGGGTTTTGCGGGAAACAATGAGCAGTTCTTC. Translated, it gives CASSQGFAGNNEQFF.